A single sample gave rise to the 5 T cell receptor beta chains below, sequenced in a study of T cell responses to AZD1222 COVID-19 vaccine. Assay: immunoSEQ multiplex PCR; the TCRdb copy retains only in-frame clones and omits some. Of about 190,000 clones in the sample, 85% to 95% were seen once. The input for sequencing was peripheral blood, taken on day 0 of AZD1222 vaccination. The receptors stem from an adult in good health.

The genes are TRBV5-6 and TRBJ2-5; no clear D gene. The CDR3 totals 15 residues. From germline, CDR1 is SGHDT and CDR2 YYEEEE. V lost 1 base and J 1 base, leaving 11 bases between the germline ends. Here the CDR3 reads CASSLFTQGQETQYF. CDR3 nucleotide sequence: TGTGCCAGCAGCTTGTTTACCCAAGGCCAAGAGACCCAGTACTTC.

The chain couples TRBV6-5 to TRBJ1-6, with 7 bases matching TRBD1. J was trimmed by 8 bases and V by 4 bases; bases with no gene match: 2. The CDR3 is made up of 13 amino acids. Germline V gene sequence: CDR1 MNHEY, CDR2 SVGAGI. CDR3 nucleotides: TGTGCCAGCAGTTTCCAGGGGGATTCACCCCTCCACTTT. Translation gives CASSFQGDSPLHF.

V and J are TRBV30 and TRBJ1-4; no reliable D call. The CDR3 spans 13 residues. Trimming removed 1 base from V and 6 bases from J, with 9 bases in between. Germline lookup yields CDR1 GTSNPN and CDR2 SVGIG (reference sequence). The CDR3 coding sequence is TGTGCCTGGAGTGAAAACCGGGATGAAAAACTGTTTTTT. It specifies CAWSENRDEKLFF.

This sequence joins TRBV5-6 and TRBJ2-7; possibly TRBD1 or TRBD2 for D (5 bases each). Germline V gene data show CDR1 as SGHDT and CDR2 as YYEEEE. This CDR3 comprises 13 residues. The V gene lost 3 bases and the J gene lost 3 bases, with 10 bases spanning the gap. The CDR3 nucleotides are TGTGCCAGCAGCTGGGCAGGGAGCTACGAGCAGTACTTC. Its translation: CASSWAGSYEQYF.

This chain connects TRBV7-2 to TRBJ1-5; possibly TRBD1 for D (6 bases). This CDR3 is built from 14 residues. Germline loops: CDR1 SGHTA, CDR2 FQGNSA. V was trimmed by 4 bases and J by 2 bases, leaving 9 bases between them. CDR3 nucleotides: TGTGCCAGCAGCTCCCGGACAGGCAATCAGCCCCAGCATTTT. Translating it yields CASSSRTGNQPQHF.